Sequencing of this T cell receptor beta chain was carried out in a study of blood T cells in healthy people across ages. For the second PCR, which ran for 7 to 11 cycles, a sample-barcoded 5' primer and a J-beta primer mix were used. Every molecule of cDNA carried a tag from a template-switch adaptor with 12 random nucleotides. MiXCR, run by TCRdb on the 5' RACE reads, gives a single entry per CDR3 protein. This table has fewer than 2,000,000 distinct CDR3 sequences, about 35% appearing once. This CDR3 is built from 15 residues. The V gene's germline CDR1 is SGDLS and CDR2 YYNGEE. The ends were cut back, 0 bases at V and 7 bases at J, with 14 bases in the middle.

V usage is TRBV9 and J usage is TRBJ2-1; the D gene could be TRBD1 or TRBD2 (5 bases each). Sequencing input: blood. This clonotype was obtained from a woman in her 30s in good health. The CDR3 here is CASSVELGRINEQFF. The CDR3 DNA reads as TGTGCCAGCAGCGTAGAATTGGGACGGATAAATGAGCAGTTCTTC.